This T cell receptor (beta chain) is drawn from a study of control samples from healthy donors and cancer patients. The method was immunoSEQ multiplex PCR; TCRdb's version includes in-frame clones alone and lacks a portion of them. The sample carries about 180,000 clones, over 85% recorded once. V lost 7 bases, J lost 5 bases, and 19 bases lay in between. Germline assignment: CDR1 KGHDR and CDR2 SFDVKD. The CDR3 runs to 15 residues. Sequencing input: blood. The TCR was taken from a man aged 25 to 40 in good health. This chain joins TRBV24-1 and TRBJ1-2; weak D call: TRBD1 (5 bases). CDR3 nucleotide sequence: TGTGCCACCAGAGCCTCCCGGGACCGATTTTATGGCTACACCTTC. This encodes CATRASRDRFYGYTF.